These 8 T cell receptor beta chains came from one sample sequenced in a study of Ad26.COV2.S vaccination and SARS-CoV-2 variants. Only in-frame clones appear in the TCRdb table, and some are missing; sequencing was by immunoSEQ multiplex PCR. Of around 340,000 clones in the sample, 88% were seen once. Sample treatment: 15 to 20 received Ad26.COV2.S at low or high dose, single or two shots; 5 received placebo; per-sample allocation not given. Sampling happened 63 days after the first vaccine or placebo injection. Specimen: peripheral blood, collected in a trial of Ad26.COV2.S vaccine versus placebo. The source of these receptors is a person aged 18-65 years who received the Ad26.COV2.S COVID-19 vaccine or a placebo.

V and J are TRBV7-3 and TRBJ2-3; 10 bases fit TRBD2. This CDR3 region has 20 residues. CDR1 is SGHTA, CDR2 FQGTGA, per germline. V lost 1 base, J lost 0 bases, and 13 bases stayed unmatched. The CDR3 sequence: CASSLSIASGRVTSTDTQYF. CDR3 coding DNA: TGTGCCAGCAGCTTAAGCATTGCGAGCGGGAGGGTAACAAGCACAGATACGCAGTATTTT.

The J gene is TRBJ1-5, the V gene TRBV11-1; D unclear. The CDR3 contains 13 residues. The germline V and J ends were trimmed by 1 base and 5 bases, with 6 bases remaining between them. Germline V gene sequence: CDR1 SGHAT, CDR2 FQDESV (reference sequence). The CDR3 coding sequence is TGTGCCAGCAGCTTAGGGAGGGATCAGCCCCAGCATTTT. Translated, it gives CASSLGRDQPQHF.

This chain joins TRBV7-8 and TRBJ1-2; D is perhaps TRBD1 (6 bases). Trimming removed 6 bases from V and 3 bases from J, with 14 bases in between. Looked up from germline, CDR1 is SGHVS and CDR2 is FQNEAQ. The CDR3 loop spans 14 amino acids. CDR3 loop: CASSPEGQHYGYTF. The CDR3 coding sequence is TGTGCCAGCAGTCCCGAAGGACAGCACTATGGCTACACCTTC.

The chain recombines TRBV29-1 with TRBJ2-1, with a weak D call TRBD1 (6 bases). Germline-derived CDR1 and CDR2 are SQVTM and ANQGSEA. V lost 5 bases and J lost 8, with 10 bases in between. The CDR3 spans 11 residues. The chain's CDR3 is CSVTRGDEQFF. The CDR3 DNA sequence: TGCAGCGTTACCAGGGGAGATGAGCAGTTCTTC.

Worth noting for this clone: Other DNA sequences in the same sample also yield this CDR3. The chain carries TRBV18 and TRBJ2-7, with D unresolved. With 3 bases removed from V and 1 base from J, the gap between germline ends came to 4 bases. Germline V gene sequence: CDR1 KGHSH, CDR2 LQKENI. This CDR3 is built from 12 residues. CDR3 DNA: TGTGCCAGCTCACCGAGGTCCTACGAGCAGTACTTC. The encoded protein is CASSPRSYEQYF.

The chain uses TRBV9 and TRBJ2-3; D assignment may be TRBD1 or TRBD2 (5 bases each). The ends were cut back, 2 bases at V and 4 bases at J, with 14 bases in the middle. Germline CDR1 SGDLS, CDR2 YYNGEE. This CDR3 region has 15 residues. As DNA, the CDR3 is TGTGCCAGCAGCGTGGGGGTACAAAGCCCAGATACGCAGTATTTT. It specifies CASSVGVQSPDTQYF. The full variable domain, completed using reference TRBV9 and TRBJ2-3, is DSGVTQTPKHLITATGQRVTLRCSPRSGDLSVYWYQQSLDQGLQFLIQYYNGEERAKGNILERFSAQQFPDLHSELNLSSLELGDSALYFCASSVGVQSPDTQYFGPGTRLTVL.

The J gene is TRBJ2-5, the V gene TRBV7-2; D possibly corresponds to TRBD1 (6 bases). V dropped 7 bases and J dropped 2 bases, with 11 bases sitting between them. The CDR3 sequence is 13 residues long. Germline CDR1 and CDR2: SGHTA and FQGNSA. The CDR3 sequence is CASTNRGQETQYF. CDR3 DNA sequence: TGTGCCAGCACTAATAGGGGGCAAGAGACCCAGTACTTC.

The CDR3 coding sequence is TGTGCCAGCAGCCAGGTCTCTAGCGGGGGGAACACCGGGGAGCTGTTTTTT. Amino acids: CASSQVSSGGNTGELFF. The rearrangement joins TRBV14 to TRBJ2-2, with 10 bases identical to TRBD2. Unmatched junction bases numbered 5, after V lost 3 bases and J lost 1 base. In germline, CDR1 is SGHDN, CDR2 FVKESK. CDR3 length: 17 residues.